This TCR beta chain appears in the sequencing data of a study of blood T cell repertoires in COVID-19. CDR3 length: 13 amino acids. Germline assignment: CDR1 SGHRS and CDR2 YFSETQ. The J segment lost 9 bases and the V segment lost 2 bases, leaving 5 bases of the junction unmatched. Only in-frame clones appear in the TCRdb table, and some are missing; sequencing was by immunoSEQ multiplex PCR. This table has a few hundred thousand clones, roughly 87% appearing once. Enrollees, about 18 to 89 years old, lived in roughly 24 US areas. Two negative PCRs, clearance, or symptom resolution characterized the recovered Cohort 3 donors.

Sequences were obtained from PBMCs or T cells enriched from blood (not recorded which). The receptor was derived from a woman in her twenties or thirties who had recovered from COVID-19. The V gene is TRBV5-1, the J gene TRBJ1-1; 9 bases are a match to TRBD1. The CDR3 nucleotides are TGCGCCAGCAGCTTAGCCGGGACAGGGAAAGCTTTCTTT. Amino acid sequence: CASSLAGTGKAFF.